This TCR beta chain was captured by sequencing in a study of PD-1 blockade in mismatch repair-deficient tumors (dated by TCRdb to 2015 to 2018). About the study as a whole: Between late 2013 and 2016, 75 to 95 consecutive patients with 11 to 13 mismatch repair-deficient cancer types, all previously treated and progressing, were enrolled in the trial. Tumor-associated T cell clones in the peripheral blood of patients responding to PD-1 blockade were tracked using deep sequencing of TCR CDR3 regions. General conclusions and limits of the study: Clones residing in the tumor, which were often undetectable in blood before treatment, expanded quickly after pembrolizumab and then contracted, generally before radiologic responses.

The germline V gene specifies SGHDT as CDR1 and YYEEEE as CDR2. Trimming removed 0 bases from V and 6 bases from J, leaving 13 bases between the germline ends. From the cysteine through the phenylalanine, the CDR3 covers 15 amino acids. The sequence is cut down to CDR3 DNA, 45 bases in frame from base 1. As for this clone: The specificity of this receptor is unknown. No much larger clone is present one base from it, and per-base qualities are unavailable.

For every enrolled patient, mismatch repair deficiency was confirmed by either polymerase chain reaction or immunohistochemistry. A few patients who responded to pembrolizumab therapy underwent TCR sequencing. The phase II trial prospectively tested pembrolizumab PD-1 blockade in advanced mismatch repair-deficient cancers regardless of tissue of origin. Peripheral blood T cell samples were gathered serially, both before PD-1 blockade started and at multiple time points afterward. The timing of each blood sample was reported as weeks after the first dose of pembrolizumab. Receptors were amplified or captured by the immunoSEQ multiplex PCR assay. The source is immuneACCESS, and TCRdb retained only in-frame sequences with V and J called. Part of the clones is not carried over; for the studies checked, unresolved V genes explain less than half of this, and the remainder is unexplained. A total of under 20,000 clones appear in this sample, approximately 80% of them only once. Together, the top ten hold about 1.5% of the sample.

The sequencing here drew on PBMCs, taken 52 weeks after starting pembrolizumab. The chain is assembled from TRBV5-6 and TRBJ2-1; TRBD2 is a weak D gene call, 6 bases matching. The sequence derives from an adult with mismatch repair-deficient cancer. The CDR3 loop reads CASSLAGVEFNEQFF. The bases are TGTGCCAGCAGCTTGGCGGGAGTGGAATTCAATGAGCAGTTCTTC.